One sample yielded the 6 T cell receptor beta chains listed below, sequenced in a study of blood T cell repertoires in COVID-19. Sequenced by immunoSEQ multiplex PCR; TCRdb stores in-frame clones only, minus some. The sample consists of about 400,000 clones, 89% of them appearing once. Sequenced sample: PBMCs or T cells enriched from blood (not recorded which). These receptors all come from a woman under 40 who had recovered from COVID-19.

This chain joins TRBV4-1 and TRBJ1-4, with TRBD1 identical over 9 bases. Germline V gene lookup returns CDR1 MGHRA and CDR2 YSYEKL. Unmatched junction bases numbered 4, after V lost 3 bases and J lost 5 bases. The CDR3 consists of 15 residues. The CDR3 DNA reads as TGCGCCAGCAGCCATCCCGGGACAGGGAATGAAAAACTGTTTTTT. Protein product: CASSHPGTGNEKLFF.

The CDR3 loop is CSVVVLAGRNEQFF. The CDR3 DNA reads TGCAGCGTTGTAGTCCTAGCGGGGCGGAATGAGCAGTTCTTC. V usage is TRBV29-1 and J usage is TRBJ2-1; 9 bases fit TRBD2. This CDR3 is built from 14 residues. Germline CDR1 is SQVTM and CDR2 is ANQGSEA. V gave up 4 bases and J gave up 7 bases; unmatched junction bases: 8.

This chain connects TRBV9 to TRBJ1-2, with D possibly TRBD1 on 6 matching bases. Trimming shortened V by 3 bases and J by 6 bases, and 18 bases separated the two germline ends. Germline V gives CDR1 SGDLS, CDR2 YYNGEE. This CDR3 has 15 residues. CDR3 sequence reads: CASSALVQGVNGYTF. DNA for the CDR3: TGTGCCAGCAGCGCCCTAGTACAGGGAGTTAATGGCTACACCTTC.

The V call is TRBV5-1, the J call TRBJ1-2; no reliable D call. Trimming cost V 4 bases and J 3 bases, with 10 bases left between them. The CDR3 totals 13 residues. CDR1 is SGHRS, CDR2 YFSETQ, per germline. The CDR3 DNA reads TGCGCCAGCAGCCTCCGGGGAGACTATGGCTACACCTTC. It yields the protein CASSLRGDYGYTF. The whole variable domain, remainder taken from reference TRBV5-1 and TRBJ1-2, is KAGVTQTPRYLIKTRGQQVTLSCSPISGHRSVSWYQQTPGQGLQFLFEYFSETQRNKGNFPGRFSGRQFSNSRSEMNVSTLELGDSALYLCASSLRGDYGYTFGSGTRLTVV.

The rearrangement uses TRBV1 and TRBJ2-1; TRBD2 reflects the table's D call only, with no check against the DNA. TRBV1 is a pseudogene locus. CDR3 size: 16 residues. CDR3 DNA: TGCACCAGCAGCCAGGGGACTAGCGGGGGCCTAAATGAGCAGTTCTTC. Encoded protein: CTSSQGTSGGLNEQFF.

The chain joins TRBV11-2 to TRBJ1-3, with TRBD1 as a possible D gene (6 bases). Germline CDR1 is SGHAT and CDR2 is FQNNGV. The CDR3 contains 14 residues. The V gene lost 3 bases and the J gene lost 4 bases, with 10 bases spanning the gap. The CDR3 DNA sequence: TGTGCCAGCAGCTTCGGACAGCTCGGAAACACCATATATTTT. Its translation: CASSFGQLGNTIYF. Using reference TRBV11-2 and TRBJ1-3 for the parts outside the CDR3, the full variable domain is EAGVAQSPRYKIIEKRQSVAFWCNPISGHATLYWYQQILGQGPKLLIQFQNNGVVDDSQLPKDRFSAERLKGVDSTLKIQPAKLEDSAVYLCASSFGQLGNTIYFGEGSWLTVV.